This T cell receptor (beta chain) stems from a study of blood T cell repertoires in COVID-19. At the level of the study: Donors in the United States, Italy and Spain gave samples during acute or convalescent COVID-19.

Germline values: CDR1 LGHDT, CDR2 YNNKEL (reference sequence). The CDR3 totals 17 residues. Trimming at V came to 8 bases and at J to 3 bases, leaving 12 bases not matched to a gene. Grouping used clinical history reported by participants in a survey and questionnaire. Per the original data handling: Reference gene primer amplification in the assay estimated nucleated cell counts. Generated by immunoSEQ multiplex PCR, the TCRdb table keeps only in-frame clones and is missing some. V, J and clone size derive from that table, while D and trimming were established from the DNA sequence. The data contain some 360,000 clones, 88% of them seen just once; the ten biggest clones take up about 0.94%.

The gene calls are TRBV3-1 (or the pseudogene TRBV3-2) and TRBJ2-5; 13 nucleotides agree with TRBD2. The clonotype was recovered from a woman aged 30 to 39 who had been exposed to COVID-19. Source material: PBMCs or T cells enriched from blood (not recorded which). Here the CDR3 DNA reads TGTGCCAGCTTACTAGCGGGAGGGCCTAAAGTAAAAGAGACCCAGTACTTC. Amino acids: CASLLAGGPKVKETQYF.